This T cell receptor beta chain was observed in a study of blood T cell repertoires in COVID-19 (dated by TCRdb to 2020 to 2021). Some background on the complete study: Samples covering the acute and convalescent phases of COVID-19 were provided by collaborators in the United States, Italy and Spain. The prospective study material was composed of cDNA or gDNA derived from T cells, B-cell-depleted T cells, or PBMCs. Deeply sampled blood TCRbeta repertoires from subjects exposed to, actively infected with, or recovered from COVID-19 were included in the dataset. The repertoires were released in a freely available public database intended as a resource for research on the immune response to SARS-CoV-2. The samples were drawn from two sources: the first 160 participants of the ongoing ImmuneRACE study, and approximately 1,300 subjects contributed by 6 global collaborators. Nearly every sample came with metadata listing a de-identified subject ID, COVID-19 status, age in years and sex. Where available, HLA class I and class II types were taken from metadata supplied by the sample provider and were not determined by assay-based typing. Here is what the overall study found, with its caveats: How much clinical and demographic metadata was included differed by source and by participant, and the metadata was provided uncurated.

In the prospective study, participants were roughly 18 to 89 years old, resided in 24 geographic areas of the United States, and were enrolled through a virtual design. In the prospective study, cohorts were assigned on the basis of participant-reported clinical history obtained from a screening survey and a study questionnaire. For ImmuneRACE Cohort 3, a participant was defined as recovered based on two consecutive negative NP/OP PCR tests, clearance by a healthcare professional, or resolution of symptoms. Mobile phlebotomists in the prospective study collected whole blood, serum and a nasopharyngeal or oropharyngeal swab from every participant. Prospective study participants could optionally give additional blood draws and questionnaires over a roughly 2-month period. Before DNA extraction, prospective study blood samples were shipped either frozen or at room temperature. Of note for this clone: Its antigen is not yet known. The record has no base qualities; no much larger clone is one base away.

The immunoSEQ Assay, a bias-controlled multiplex PCR, was used to amplify TCRbeta CDR3 regions from genomic DNA. The original pipeline was this. Within the assay, amplification of reference gene primers was used to estimate how many nucleated cells each sample contained. To quantify the absolute abundance of each unique TCRbeta CDR3 rearrangement, sequence reads were collapsed and filtered. For each sample, productive Simpson clonality was calculated as the square root of Simpson's diversity index across productive rearrangements. TCRdb mirrors the immuneACCESS table, restricted to in-frame sequences. Some clones are absent from its copies; in checked studies, under half trace to an unresolved V gene, and the reason for the others is unknown. The D gene and trimming were derived from the DNA, and the V and J assignments and clone size from that table. A total of fewer than 200,000 clones appear in this sample, around 73% of them only once. In total, the top ten clones hold about 18% of the sample.

The germline ends are 20 bases apart after V is trimmed by 3 bases and J by 2 bases. CDR1 MNHEY and CDR2 SMNVEV are derived from the germline V gene (reference sequence). The CDR3 sequence holds 17 residues, the cysteine and phenylalanine included. Only the CDR3 DNA is retained, 51 bases long and in frame from the first base. The sequence was obtained from a woman aged 50 to 65 who had recovered from COVID-19. What was sequenced was PBMCs or T cells enriched from blood (not recorded which). Recombination joined TRBV27 with TRBJ2-7; the D gene is perhaps TRBD1, from 6 matching bases. The nucleotides read TGTGCCAGCAGTTTTAACCCCCGGGACACAGTGCCCTACGAGCAGTACTTC. It codes for CASSFNPRDTVPYEQYF.